The 30 T cell receptor beta chains below all came from one sample that was sequenced in a study of blood T cell repertoires in COVID-19. This table comes from immunoSEQ multiplex PCR, and its TCRdb copy is limited to in-frame clones, with some not included. The data show roughly 150,000 clones, around nine tenths seen once. Specimen: peripheral blood. The receptors derive from a woman in her sixties or seventies with COVID-19, enrolled during active disease.

This clone was counted only a few times. The chain couples TRBV6-5 to TRBJ1-5, with D maybe TRBD1 (5 bases). This CDR3 region has 15 residues. Germline V gene lookup returns CDR1 MNHEY and CDR2 SVGAGI. V lost 8 bases, J lost 7 bases, and 21 bases lay in between. Written as DNA, the CDR3 is TGTGCCAGCGGGGTCCAGGGTCCCCGGGGGCAGCCCCAGCATTTT. Its translation: CASGVQGPRGQPQHF.

This chain joins TRBV7-9 and TRBJ1-5, with 10 bases matching TRBD1. The CDR3 extends over 15 amino acids. The ends lost 5 bases at V and 3 bases at J; junction bases unmatched: 4. Germline CDR1 and CDR2: SEHNR and FQNEAQ (reference sequence). CDR3 amino acids: CASSAGTGDNQPQHF. The CDR3 DNA is TGTGCCAGCAGCGCAGGGACAGGGGACAATCAGCCCCAGCATTTT.

This clone was counted once. The chain employs TRBV19 and TRBJ2-2; TRBD1 is a possible D gene (6 bases). Germline CDR1 and CDR2: LNHDA and SQIVND (reference sequence). The CDR3 is 17 residues long. V shed 3 bases and J shed 0 bases, with 14 bases lying between them. This CDR3 reads CASSIGRGAANTGELFF. As DNA, the CDR3 is TGTGCCAGTAGTATCGGCAGGGGTGCCGCGAACACCGGGGAGCTGTTTTTT.

The rearrangement uses TRBV28 and TRBJ1-2, with D possibly being TRBD1 (5 bases). Looked up from germline, CDR1 is MDHEN and CDR2 is SYDVKM. This CDR3 is built from 13 residues. V shed 10 bases and J shed 4 bases, with 16 bases lying between them. The CDR3 reads CAILIGGGYGYTF. CDR3 DNA: TGTGCCATCTTGATCGGGGGGGGCTATGGCTACACCTTC.

This clone has just one count. This chain links TRBV2 with TRBJ2-7; possibly TRBD2 for D (6 bases). V dropped 6 bases and J dropped 1 base, with 10 bases sitting between them. The V gene's germline CDR1 is SNHLY and CDR2 FYNNEI. The CDR3 runs 13 residues. CDR3: CASRAGLSYEQYF. CDR3 nucleotides: TGTGCCAGCAGGGCGGGGTTATCCTACGAGCAGTACTTC.

This clone has only a few counts. The genes are TRBV4-2 and TRBJ2-1, with D maybe TRBD2 (6 bases). Germline values: CDR1 LGHNA, CDR2 YNFKEQ. V gave up 3 bases and J gave up 3 bases, with 15 bases separating them. The length of the CDR3 is 16 residues. The CDR3 region has the DNA TGTGCCAGCAGCCACCCTGGTGGGGAGGACTACAATGAGCAGTTCTTC. As protein: CASSHPGGEDYNEQFF.

This rearrangement joins TRBV5-1 to TRBJ2-7, with 8 bases lining up with TRBD1. The V gene's germline CDR1 is SGHRS and CDR2 YFSETQ. The CDR3 runs to 14 residues. The junction had 8 bases not matched to a gene; V was cut back by 4 bases and J by 5 bases. Written as DNA, the CDR3 is TGCGCCAGCAGCAAATGGACAGGGAGCAACGAGCAGTACTTC. Translation: CASSKWTGSNEQYF.

CDR3 loop: CASSALGGVSGNTIYF. CDR3 DNA: TGTGCCAGCAGTGCCCTCGGGGGGGTCTCTGGAAACACCATATATTTT. The rearrangement uses TRBV2 and TRBJ1-3; D perhaps matches TRBD1 (5 bases). Deletions cut 4 bases from V and 0 bases from J, with 13 bases between. Germline V CDR1 and CDR2: SNHLY, FYNNEI. The CDR3 covers 16 residues.

The CDR3 region is CASTFGGTLQETQYF. The DNA of the CDR3 is TGTGCCAGCACCTTTGGCGGGACGTTGCAAGAGACCCAGTACTTC. V and J are TRBV7-9 and TRBJ2-5; D may be TRBD2 (6 bases). This CDR3 region has 15 residues. Germline CDR1 reads SEHNR; CDR2 reads FQNEAQ (reference sequence). V was cut by 7 bases and J by 2 bases, with 17 bases left in between.

The chain couples TRBV2 to TRBJ1-2; maybe TRBD1 (5 bases). The V gene's germline CDR1 is SNHLY and CDR2 FYNNEI. V was clipped by 3 bases and J by 4 bases, with 9 bases between them. The CDR3 is made up of 13 amino acids. The CDR3 DNA follows: TGTGCCAGCAGTGACAGGGCCCCCTATGGCTACACCTTC. This gives the protein CASSDRAPYGYTF.

The chain carries TRBV3-1 (or the pseudogene TRBV3-2) and TRBJ2-3; the match to TRBD2 covers 9 bases. The CDR3 spans 15 residues. V lost 0 bases, J lost 7 bases, and 5 bases stayed unmatched. CDR1 is LGHDT and CDR2 is YNNKEL in the germline V gene (reference sequence). This CDR3 reads CASSQDLSGSNTQYF. The CDR3 DNA reads as TGTGCCAGCAGCCAAGACCTTAGCGGGAGCAATACGCAGTATTTT.

The chain couples TRBV18 to TRBJ2-4; 7 bases agree with TRBD2. V lost 1 base and J lost 8; bases outside the gene matches: 5. This CDR3 is 14 amino acids long. CDR1 is KGHSH, CDR2 LQKENI, per germline. CDR3 bases: TGTGCCAGCTCACCACGGGAGGGAGGGGACATTCAGTACTTC. It is translated as CASSPREGGDIQYF.

The chain couples TRBV7-2 to TRBJ2-1; 8 nucleotides agree with TRBD1. The CDR3 is 16 residues long. The germline V gene encodes CDR1 SGHTA and CDR2 FQGNSA. V lost 5 bases, J lost 3 bases, and 9 bases stayed unmatched. CDR3 in DNA: TGTGCCAGCAGCAAAGGACAGGGCGGATACTACAATGAGCAGTTCTTC. It encodes CASSKGQGGYYNEQFF. Together with reference TRBV7-2 and TRBJ2-1, the CDR3 gives the full variable domain: GAGVSQSPSNKVTEKGKDVELRCDPISGHTALYWYRQSLGQGLEFLIYFQGNSAPDKSGLPSDRFSAERTGGSVSTLTIQRTQQEDSAVYLCASSKGQGGYYNEQFFGPGTRLTVL.

This clone was picked up one time. In nucleotides, the CDR3 is TGTGCCAGCAGCCAAGATTCTTTGTATAATTCACCCCTCCACTTT. Amino acids: CASSQDSLYNSPLHF. This chain connects TRBV14 to TRBJ1-6; unclear D gene. The germline V gene has CDR1 SGHDN and CDR2 FVKESK. Trimming cost V 0 bases and J 4 bases, with 7 bases left between them. The CDR3 is made up of 15 amino acids.

The J gene is TRBJ2-5, the V gene TRBV3-1 (or the pseudogene TRBV3-2), with 9 bases that match TRBD1. V shed 4 bases, J shed 3 bases, and the junction held 12 bases outside the gene matches. This CDR3 region has 17 residues. CDR1 and CDR2 (germline): LGHDT, YNNKEL (reference sequence). CDR3: CASSPSGQGRAEETQYF. The CDR3 DNA is TGTGCCAGCAGCCCGTCCGGACAGGGGCGCGCCGAAGAGACCCAGTACTTC.

Written as DNA, the CDR3 is TGTGCCAGCAGCCTGCGACGGGACATTGAAACACCCCTCCACTTT. It codes for CASSLRRDIETPLHF. The chain combines TRBV5-4 with TRBJ1-6, with D possibly being TRBD1 (6 bases). The CDR3 extends over 15 amino acids. In germline, CDR1 is SGHNT, CDR2 YYREEE (reference sequence). V was trimmed by 4 bases and J by 11 bases, leaving 19 bases between them.

The chain uses TRBV6-6 and TRBJ1-6, with D possibly being TRBD1 (5 bases). The germline V gene has CDR1 MNHNY and CDR2 SVGAGI (reference sequence). The ends were cut back, 5 bases at V and 5 bases at J, with 22 bases in the middle. The CDR3 is made up of 18 amino acids. The CDR3 region has the DNA TGTGCCAGCAGTCCCCTTTGGGGCAGCAGTTCGGATAATTCACCCCTCCACTTT. Protein sequence: CASSPLWGSSSDNSPLHF.

The chain links TRBV12-3 or TRBV12-4 to TRBJ2-3; D is unclear. Deletions cut 8 bases from V and 7 bases from J, with 10 bases between. The CDR3 spans 11 residues. The CDR3 protein is CASRYLNTQYF. In nucleotides, the CDR3 is TGTGCCAGCCGCTACCTGAATACGCAGTATTTT.

This clone was detected only once. The chain has TRBV19 and TRBJ1-6, with D perhaps TRBD1 (6 bases). Per germline, CDR1 LNHDA and CDR2 SQIVND (reference sequence). This CDR3 comprises 16 residues. The ends were cut back, 3 bases at V and 5 bases at J, with 14 bases in the middle. CDR3 sequence (DNA): TGTGCCAGTAGTATTGGTCCAGGGACAAATAATTCACCCCTCCACTTT. This codes for CASSIGPGTNNSPLHF.

The chain has TRBV2 and TRBJ1-5; D unresolved. CDR1 is SNHLY and CDR2 is FYNNEI in the germline V gene. The CDR3 consists of 14 residues. V lost 6 bases and J 3 bases, leaving 12 bases between the germline ends. The CDR3 region is CASRGDGFNQPQHF. In nucleotides, the CDR3 is TGTGCCAGCAGGGGCGACGGCTTCAATCAGCCCCAGCATTTT. Full variable domain (outside the CDR3, taken from reference TRBV2 and TRBJ1-5): EPEVTQTPSHQVTQMGQEVILRCVPISNHLYFYWYRQILGQKVEFLVSFYNNEISEKSEIFDDQFSVERPDGSNFTLKIRSTKLEDSAMYFCASRGDGFNQPQHFGDGTRLSIL.

The chain has TRBV7-2 and TRBJ1-3; TRBD1 is a possible D gene (5 bases). V dropped 1 base and J dropped 0 bases, with 10 bases sitting between them. The CDR3 is 16 amino acids. Germline lookup yields CDR1 SGHTA and CDR2 FQGNSA. CDR3 DNA sequence: TGTGCCAGCAGCTTAGAAGGGGCCTTCTCTGGAAACACCATATATTTT. Translating gives CASSLEGAFSGNTIYF. The full variable domain, rest sourced from reference TRBV7-2 and TRBJ1-3, is GAGVSQSPSNKVTEKGKDVELRCDPISGHTALYWYRQSLGQGLEFLIYFQGNSAPDKSGLPSDRFSAERTGGSVSTLTIQRTQQEDSAVYLCASSLEGAFSGNTIYFGEGSWLTVV.

This chain uses TRBV28 with TRBJ1-1, with TRBD1 as a possible D gene (5 bases). The V and J ends lost 6 bases and 6 bases respectively, with 14 bases between them. The length of the CDR3 is 13 residues. CDR1 is MDHEN and CDR2 is SYDVKM in the germline V gene. Here the CDR3 DNA reads TGTGCCAGCAGAAATCGGGGGGTATCTGAAGCTTTCTTT. This sequence encodes CASRNRGVSEAFF. Together with reference TRBV28 and TRBJ1-1, the CDR3 gives the full variable domain: DVKVTQSSRYLVKRTGEKVFLECVQDMDHENMFWYRQDPGLGLRLIYFSYDVKMKEKGDIPEGYSVSREKKERFSLILESASTNQTSMYLCASRNRGVSEAFFGQGTRLTVV.

This clone occurred a few times. The chain joins TRBV11-2 to TRBJ1-4; the D is unclear. Germline V gene lookup returns CDR1 SGHAT and CDR2 FQNNGV. This CDR3 contains 14 residues. Trimming took off 2 bases at V and 0 bases at J, with 4 bases between the two ends. The CDR3 nucleotides read TGTGCCAGCAGCTTATCAGCAACTAATGAAAAACTGTTTTTT. This translates into CASSLSATNEKLFF.

The rearrangement links TRBV18 to TRBJ2-3, with TRBD2 matching 7 bases. This CDR3 contains 15 residues. V lost 2 bases and J lost 3; bases outside the gene matches: 5. Germline loops: CDR1 KGHSH, CDR2 LQKENI. The CDR3 sequence: CASSPLQRGTDTQYF. CDR3 sequence (DNA): TGTGCCAGCTCACCATTGCAGCGGGGTACAGATACGCAGTATTTT.

This clone appeared a single time. CDR3 bases: TGTGCCAGCAGCCCTCGACTAGGGGATTACACAGATACGCAGTATTTT. This translates into CASSPRLGDYTDTQYF. V usage is TRBV9 and J usage is TRBJ2-3, with a weak D call TRBD2 (6 bases). The CDR3 contains 16 residues. The V end was cut by 4 bases, the J end by 2 bases, with 17 bases between. Germline loops: CDR1 SGDLS, CDR2 YYNGEE.

This chain uses TRBV6-1 with TRBJ2-1, with 11 bases matching TRBD1. Trimming removed 5 bases from V and 7 bases from J; junction bases left unmatched: 4. Germline V lookup: CDR1 MNHNS, CDR2 SASEGT. The CDR3 has 14 amino acids. CDR3 sequence reads: CASSKGTGGNEQFF. The CDR3 coding sequence is TGTGCCAGCAGTAAGGGGACAGGGGGGAATGAGCAGTTCTTC.

The rearrangement uses TRBV28 and TRBJ1-2; the match to TRBD1 covers 7 bases. V gave up 8 bases and J gave up 4 bases; unmatched junction bases: 10. The CDR3 length is 14 residues. Looked up from germline, CDR1 is MDHEN and CDR2 is SYDVKM. CDR3 in DNA: TGTGCCAGCGGGACAGTGGATCACCTCTATGGCTACACCTTC. This codes for CASGTVDHLYGYTF.

The chain employs TRBV27 and TRBJ1-6, with D perhaps matching TRBD1 (5 bases). In germline, CDR1 is MNHEY, CDR2 SMNVEV (reference sequence). CDR3 length: 14 residues. Trimming shortened V by 7 bases and J by 9 bases, and 16 bases separated the two germline ends. The CDR3 reads CASKVVRQGSPLHF. DNA for the CDR3: TGTGCCAGCAAGGTAGTGCGTCAGGGTTCACCCCTCCACTTT.

CDR3 loop: CASSYLRQNTEAFF. For the CDR3, the DNA is TGTGCCAGCAGTTACTTGAGGCAGAACACTGAAGCTTTCTTT. This chain joins TRBV6-2 or TRBV6-3 and TRBJ1-1; D gene ambiguous. Trimming left V 1 base short and J 1 base short, with 7 bases between. The germline gives CDR1 MNHEY, CDR2 SVGEGT. The CDR3 spans 14 residues.

The V gene is TRBV28, the J gene TRBJ1-5; D possibly corresponds to TRBD1 (6 bases). The CDR3 extends over 15 amino acids. V was trimmed by 5 bases and J by 2 bases, leaving 13 bases between them. Germline CDR1 is MDHEN and CDR2 is SYDVKM. The chain's CDR3 is CASSKTRQGNQPQHF. The CDR3 nucleotides are TGTGCCAGCAGTAAAACTCGACAGGGCAATCAGCCCCAGCATTTT.